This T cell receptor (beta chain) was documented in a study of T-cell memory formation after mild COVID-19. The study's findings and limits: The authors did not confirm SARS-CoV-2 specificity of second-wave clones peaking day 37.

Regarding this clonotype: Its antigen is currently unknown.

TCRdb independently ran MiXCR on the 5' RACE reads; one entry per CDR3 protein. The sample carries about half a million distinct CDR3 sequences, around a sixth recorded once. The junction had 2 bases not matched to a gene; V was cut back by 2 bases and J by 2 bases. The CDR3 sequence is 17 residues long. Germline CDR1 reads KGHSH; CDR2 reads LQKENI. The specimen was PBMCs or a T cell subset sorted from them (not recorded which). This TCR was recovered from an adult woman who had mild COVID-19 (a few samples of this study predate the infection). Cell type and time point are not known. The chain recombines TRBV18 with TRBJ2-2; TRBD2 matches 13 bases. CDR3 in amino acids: CASSPGLAGVNTGELFF. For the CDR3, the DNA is TGTGCCAGCTCACCAGGACTAGCGGGAGTCAACACCGGGGAGCTGTTTTTT. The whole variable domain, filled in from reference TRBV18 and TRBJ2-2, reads NAGVMQNPRHLVRRRGQEARLRCSPMKGHSHVYWYRQLPEEGLKFMVYLQKENIIDESGMPKERFSAEFPKEGPSILRIQQVVRGDSAAYFCASSPGLAGVNTGELFFGEGSRLTVL.